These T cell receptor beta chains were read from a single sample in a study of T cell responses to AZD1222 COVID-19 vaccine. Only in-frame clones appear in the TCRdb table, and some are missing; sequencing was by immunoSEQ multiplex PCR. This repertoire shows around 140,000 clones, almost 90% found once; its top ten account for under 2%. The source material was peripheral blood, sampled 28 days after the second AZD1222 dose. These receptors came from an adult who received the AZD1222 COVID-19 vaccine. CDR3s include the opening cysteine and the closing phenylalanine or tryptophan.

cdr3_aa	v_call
CASSPRRGRLSSYEQYF	TRBV2
CAWTRGVNQPQHF	TRBV30
CASSLGQAYEAFF	TRBV5-1
CASSFRLDYNSPLHF	TRBV7-8
CASSLGLANEQFF	TRBV18
CASSLASRSNEQFF	TRBV7-6
CASSEWTGNTGELFF	TRBV5-1
CATSRDPSEGAFF	TRBV15
CASSQDGTGGKANEKLFF	TRBV4-2
CASSTLVTNTEAFF	TRBV7-9
CASSLGALRTGVFGEQFF	TRBV7-9
CASTRPHLSSGYTF	TRBV28
CASSLGSGLSSGNTIYF	TRBV7-6
CASSETGGTNYGYTF	TRBV2
CASSLRGRSTGELFF	TRBV7-2
CASRLAGVGVNEQFF	TRBV28
CAIRPGTGVYGYTF	TRBV10-3
CASRPNQNTEAFF	TRBV6-4
CASMGETEAFF	TRBV25-1
CATSRDGQRNSPLHF	TRBV15
CASSLGGLAKETQYF	TRBV7-2
CASSMDAYRNQPQHF	TRBV19
CASSFNSGTGTSTDTQYF	TRBV27
CATSQGLAGGGTGELFF	TRBV24-1
CASSRGQSGEQYF	TRBV11-2
CASSLGGRNSPLHF	TRBV25-1
CASSLVGGSNSPLHF	TRBV5-1
CASLGQGGEKLFF	TRBV5-5
CASSQASGGSIGELFF	TRBV3-1/TRBV3-2
CASSTRAGRSPLHF	TRBV28
CASSPKGLADPYEQYF	TRBV18
CAISVQGVIYF	TRBV10-3
CASSDDRLTSPLHF	TRBV5-1
CATSELSGSSYNEQFF	TRBV24-1
CAWGEGNTIYF	TRBV30
CASSPDRRYNQPQHF	TRBV28
CASSPPPPIYGYTF	TRBV19
CASSAGTGMSNQPQHF	TRBV7-6
CASSLASGVYNEQFF	TRBV27
CASSSTEGGGYTF	TRBV7-6
CASSPGAGTGGSIYNSPLHF	TRBV18
CASATGGQRNEQFF	TRBV6-5
CASSLGGSGANVLTF	TRBV5-1
CASSPGQNTEAFF	TRBV3-1/TRBV3-2